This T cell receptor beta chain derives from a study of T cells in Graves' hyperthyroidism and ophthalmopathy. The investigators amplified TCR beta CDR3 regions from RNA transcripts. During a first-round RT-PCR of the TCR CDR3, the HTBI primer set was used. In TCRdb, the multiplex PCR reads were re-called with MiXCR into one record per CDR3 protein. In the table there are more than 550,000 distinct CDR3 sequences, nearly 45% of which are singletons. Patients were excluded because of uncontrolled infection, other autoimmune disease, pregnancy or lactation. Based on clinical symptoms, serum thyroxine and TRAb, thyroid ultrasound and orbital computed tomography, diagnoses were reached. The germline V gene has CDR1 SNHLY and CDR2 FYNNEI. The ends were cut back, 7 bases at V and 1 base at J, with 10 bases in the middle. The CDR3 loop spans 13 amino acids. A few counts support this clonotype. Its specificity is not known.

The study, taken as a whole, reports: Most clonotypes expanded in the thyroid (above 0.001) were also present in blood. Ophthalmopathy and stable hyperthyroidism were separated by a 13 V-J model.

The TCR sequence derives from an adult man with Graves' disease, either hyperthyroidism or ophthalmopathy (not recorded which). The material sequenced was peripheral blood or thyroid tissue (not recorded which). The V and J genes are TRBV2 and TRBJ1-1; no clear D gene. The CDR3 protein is CASNPDQNTEAFF. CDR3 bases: TGTGCCAGCAATCCGGACCAGAACACTGAAGCTTTCTTT.